The T cell receptor beta chain under discussion was sequenced for a study of T cell responses to AZD1222 COVID-19 vaccine. General observations from the study: Epitopes outside B.1.351 and B.1.1.7 mutated regions reportedly drew nearly half of spike TCRs.

The CDR3 covers 15 residues. Germline V gives CDR1 SGHTA, CDR2 FQGNSA. Trimming stripped 0 bases from V and 4 bases from J, with 10 bases between. Sequencing used immunoSEQ multiplex PCR; TCRdb keeps in-frame clones, though not all of them. The sample carries about 140,000 clones, roughly nine tenths recorded once. As to this clone: Its antigen remains unknown.

This chain connects TRBV7-2 to TRBJ1-5; D might be TRBD1 (6 bases). The sample here was peripheral blood, taken 28 days after the second AZD1222 dose. This TCR derives from an adult who received the AZD1222 COVID-19 vaccine. Here the CDR3 reads CASSLAGHGNQPQHF. The CDR3 region has the DNA TGTGCCAGCAGCTTAGCGGGACATGGGAATCAGCCCCAGCATTTT.